These 8 T cell receptor beta chains were sequenced from one sample in a study of CD8+CD57+ T cells in acquired aplastic anemia. Profiling that covered TCR beta VDJ and CDR3 relied on genomic DNA as its template. MiXCR, run by TCRdb on the reads, gives a single entry per CDR3 protein. This sample has hundreds of thousands of distinct CDR3 sequences, with under 80% found just once. Sequencing was performed on sorted CD4+, CD8+, or CD8+CD57+ T cells (not recorded which) from PBMCs. These receptors all stem from a human donor in good health, serving as a control.

This chain links TRBV7-4 with TRBJ2-7, with a possible D match to TRBD2 (5 bases). Between the trimmed V and J ends, which lost 3 bases and 4 bases, there was a span of 7 bases. The CDR3 contains 12 residues. The germline V gene encodes CDR1 SGHVT and CDR2 SQSDAQ. CDR3 coding DNA: TGTGCCAGCAGCTTCGGGGTTTACGAGCAGTACTTC. Translation: CASSFGVYEQYF.

As for this clonotype: At one of its ends the junction is not consistent with the germline gene, which may arise from a read error. The V and J genes are TRBV7-9 and TRBJ1-1; D is unresolved. This CDR3 has 14 amino acids. Germline V lookup: CDR1 SEHNR, CDR2 FQNEAQ (reference sequence). CDR3: CASSLGLDFSMATF. CDR3 bases: TGTGCCAGCAGCTTAGGGCTAGACTTCAGCATGGCTACATTT.

The chain is built from TRBV15 and TRBJ1-4; a possible D gene is TRBD1 (5 bases). CDR3 size: 15 residues. The V end was cut by 5 bases, the J end by 17 bases, with 27 bases between. CDR1 and CDR2 (germline): LNHNV, YYDKDF (reference sequence). The CDR3 protein is CATSGDSMLNEPLFF. CDR3 in DNA: TGTGCCACCAGCGGCGACAGCATGTTAAATGAACCCCTCTTTTTT.

This clonotype was detected many times. CDR3 sequence: CASSAGTGLLRGYTF. The DNA of the CDR3 is TGTGCCAGCAGTGCCGGGACAGGGCTGTTACGGGGCTACACCTTC. The chain couples TRBV27 to TRBJ1-2; 9 bases line up with TRBD1. The CDR3 contains 15 residues. Germline-derived CDR1 and CDR2 are MNHEY and SMNVEV (reference sequence). J lost 8 bases, V lost 5 bases, and 12 bases had no gene match.

This clonotype was counted at least ten times. This rearrangement joins TRBV7-2 to TRBJ1-2; weak D call: TRBD1 (5 bases). Germline CDR1 is SGHTA and CDR2 is FQGNSA. This CDR3 has 14 amino acids. Trimming removed 1 base at V and 3 bases at J, with 9 bases between. DNA of the CDR3: TGTGCCAGCAGCTTAGAGACAGCGGACTATGGCTACACCTTC. It translates to CASSLETADYGYTF.

The J gene is TRBJ1-2, the V gene TRBV29-1; unclear D gene. V was clipped by 6 bases and J by 1 base, with 12 bases between them. Germline values: CDR1 SQVTM, CDR2 ANQGSEA. This CDR3 comprises 13 residues. The CDR3 sequence is CSVAPNSNYGYTF. CDR3 bases: TGCAGCGTGGCACCGAACAGTAACTATGGCTACACCTTC.

A note on this clonotype: An end of the junction differs from the germline gene, which may be a read error. V usage is TRBV24-1 and J usage is TRBJ2-6, with a possible D match to TRBD2 (5 bases). Germline V gene lookup returns CDR1 KGHDR and CDR2 SFDVKD. This CDR3 is 13 amino acids long. The CDR3 bases are TGTGCCATCAGTGACGTGAGGGCCTCCGTCCTGACATTC. Its translation: CAISDVRASVLTF.

There are many counts of this clonotype. The rearrangement joins TRBV30 to TRBJ2-7; a weak D match, TRBD2 (5 bases). This CDR3 region has 11 residues. V shed 0 bases and J shed 9 bases, with 9 bases lying between them. From germline, CDR1 is GTSNPN and CDR2 SVGIG (reference sequence). CDR3 sequence: CAWSVGEGQYF. The CDR3 DNA is TGTGCCTGGAGTGTCGGGGAAGGGCAGTACTTC.